The 32 T cell receptor beta chains below come from one sample, sequenced in a study of cytomegalovirus exposure and HLA in healthy donors. The PCR employed 60 Vbeta primers together with 13 Jbeta primers. The table came from immunoSEQ multiplex PCR; TCRdb's copy has only in-frame clones and leaves some out. Of roughly 110,000 clones in the sample, around 73% are singletons; the top ten hold about 8%. The sample was PBMCs. All receptors derive from a man aged 25-45 years in good health and CMV-seronegative.

V and J are TRBV5-1 and TRBJ2-3; 11 nucleotides align to TRBD2. Germline loops: CDR1 SGHRS, CDR2 YFSETQ. The trim removed 4 bases at V and 1 base at J, leaving 8 bases unmatched. The CDR3 totals 17 residues. The CDR3 coding sequence is TGCGCCAGCAGCCCGGGACTAGCGGATTTTCGCACAGATACGCAGTATTTT. Protein sequence: CASSPGLADFRTDTQYF.

V and J are TRBV6-5 and TRBJ1-1; D is unclear. Germline V CDR1 and CDR2: MNHEY, SVGAGI. This CDR3 has 13 amino acids. With 6 bases removed from V and 1 base from J, the gap between germline ends came to 9 bases. CDR3 in amino acids: CASSPRQNTEAFF. The CDR3 bases are TGTGCCAGCAGCCCACGACAGAACACTGAAGCTTTCTTT.

This chain joins TRBV25-1 and TRBJ2-5; 9 bases line up with TRBD1. The CDR3 is 14 amino acids. Germline lookup yields CDR1 MGHDK and CDR2 SYGVNS. Unmatched junction bases numbered 6, after V lost 3 bases and J lost 7 bases. The CDR3 region has the DNA TGTGCCAGCAGTGACCGGGACAGGGCGTGGACCCAGTACTTC. Amino acid sequence: CASSDRDRAWTQYF.

This clone was seen more than once but under ten times. This chain links TRBV2 with TRBJ2-7, with D unresolved. The CDR3 runs to 12 residues. Trimming shortened V by 5 bases and J by 6 bases, and 11 bases separated the two germline ends. Germline assignment: CDR1 SNHLY and CDR2 FYNNEI. CDR3 residues: CASSHPPPEQYF. The CDR3, as DNA: TGTGCCAGCAGTCATCCCCCCCCCGAGCAGTACTTC.

The V gene is TRBV27, the J gene TRBJ2-7; the match to TRBD1 covers 10 bases. CDR3 length: 13 amino acids. V shed 6 bases and J 4 bases; nucleotides not matched to a gene: 3. From germline, CDR1 is MNHEY and CDR2 SMNVEV (reference sequence). The CDR3 reads CASSDRGLYEQYF. CDR3 DNA sequence: TGTGCCAGCAGCGACAGGGGGCTATACGAGCAGTACTTC.

This clone was recorded only once. The V call is TRBV5-1, the J call TRBJ1-5; weak D call: TRBD1 (6 bases). The ends were cut back, 4 bases at V and 3 bases at J, with 11 bases in the middle. The CDR3 is 14 residues long. Germline lookup yields CDR1 SGHRS and CDR2 YFSETQ. The CDR3 nucleotides are TGCGCCAGCAGCGAAGGGGGGGCCAATCAGCCCCAGCATTTT. It encodes CASSEGGANQPQHF.

This clone was seen more than once but under ten times. CDR3 region: CASSATKATNEKLFF. The CDR3 coding sequence is TGTGCCAGCAGCGCCACAAAAGCAACTAATGAAAAACTGTTTTTT. This rearrangement joins TRBV9 to TRBJ1-4; the D is unclear. The V gene's germline CDR1 is SGDLS and CDR2 YYNGEE. V lost 3 bases to trimming and J lost 0 bases, with 9 bases between them. This CDR3 region has 15 residues.

This clone was detected only a few times. The J gene is TRBJ2-5, the V gene TRBV11-2; 7 positions match TRBD1. Germline lookup yields CDR1 SGHAT and CDR2 FQNNGV. V was pared by 5 bases and J by 2 bases, with 8 bases of the junction left unmatched. The CDR3 covers 15 residues. The CDR3 coding sequence is TGTGCCAGCAGCCCCGGGACAGCACCACAAGAGACCCAGTACTTC. Translating it yields CASSPGTAPQETQYF. Full variable domain (missing parts from reference TRBV11-2 and TRBJ2-5): EAGVAQSPRYKIIEKRQSVAFWCNPISGHATLYWYQQILGQGPKLLIQFQNNGVVDDSQLPKDRFSAERLKGVDSTLKIQPAKLEDSAVYLCASSPGTAPQETQYFGPGTRLLVL.

This clone was found once. The J gene is TRBJ2-5, the V gene TRBV25-1, with 8 bases identical to TRBD2. The junction had 11 bases not matched to a gene; V was cut back by 6 bases and J by 5 bases. Germline V gene lookup returns CDR1 MGHDK and CDR2 SYGVNS. The CDR3 consists of 15 residues. The CDR3 DNA follows: TGTGCCAGCAGCCGATCCGGGGGGGGTAGGGAGACCCAGTACTTC. It specifies CASSRSGGGRETQYF.

This clone was counted between two and nine times. The chain has TRBV19 and TRBJ2-1; 7 bases align to TRBD1. The length of the CDR3 is 14 residues. Germline V gene sequence: CDR1 LNHDA, CDR2 SQIVND (reference sequence). V shed 6 bases, J shed 3 bases, and the junction held 5 bases outside the gene matches. The CDR3 DNA reads as TGTGCCAGTAGCCCGGGACAGCTCTACAATGAGCAGTTCTTC. This translates into CASSPGQLYNEQFF.

This clone came up once. J is TRBJ1-2 and V is TRBV9, with 7 bases lining up with TRBD1. The CDR3 consists of 13 residues. Per the germline V gene, CDR1 is SGDLS and CDR2 is YYNGEE. With V trimmed by 4 bases and J by 6 bases, 6 bases remained unmatched. In DNA form, the CDR3 reads TGTGCCAGCAGCCCGAGGACAGGAGATGGCTACACCTTC. Protein: CASSPRTGDGYTF.

This sequence joins TRBV28 and TRBJ2-2; maybe TRBD1 (6 bases). The ends were cut back, 2 bases at V and 6 bases at J, with 13 bases in the middle. Germline V gene sequence: CDR1 MDHEN, CDR2 SYDVKM. The length of the CDR3 is 15 residues. The CDR3 here is CASSLRQGMAGELFF. In DNA, the CDR3 is TGTGCCAGCAGTTTAAGGCAGGGGATGGCCGGGGAGCTGTTTTTT.

This rearrangement joins TRBV6-1 to TRBJ2-7; 7 nucleotides align to TRBD1. Germline V CDR1 and CDR2: MNHNS, SASEGT. The junction had 5 bases not matched to a gene; V was cut back by 6 bases and J by 3 bases. This CDR3 has 13 residues. The CDR3 loop is CASSDRANYEQYF. The CDR3 nucleotides are TGTGCCAGCAGCGACAGGGCTAACTACGAGCAGTACTTC.

This chain links TRBV7-2 with TRBJ2-1; 8 bases fit TRBD2. With V trimmed by 5 bases and J by 8 bases, 14 bases remained unmatched. Per the germline V gene, CDR1 is SGHTA and CDR2 is FQGNSA. This CDR3 is built from 16 residues. Here the CDR3 reads CASSTPAGGLRYEQFF. CDR3 coding DNA: TGTGCCAGCAGCACGCCCGCGGGGGGCCTACGCTATGAGCAGTTCTTC.

The rearrangement links TRBV5-6 to TRBJ2-7; 8 positions agree with TRBD1. Germline V gene sequence: CDR1 SGHDT, CDR2 YYEEEE. V gave up 3 bases and J gave up 0 bases; unmatched junction bases: 5. This CDR3 region has 15 residues. CDR3 in amino acids: CASSYNRGSSYEQYF. The CDR3 bases are TGTGCCAGCAGCTACAACAGGGGGAGCTCCTACGAGCAGTACTTC.

A few counts support this clone. The rearrangement links TRBV30 to TRBJ1-5; D is undetermined. V lost 0 bases, J lost 4 bases, and 7 bases lay in between. CDR1 is GTSNPN and CDR2 is SVGIG in the germline V gene (reference sequence). The CDR3 runs 13 residues. The CDR3 nucleotides read TGTGCCTGGAGTGTCGAGAGGAATCAGCCCCAGCATTTT. It translates to CAWSVERNQPQHF.

The chain is built from TRBV6-1 and TRBJ2-1; tentative D call: TRBD2 (6 bases). The CDR3 sequence is 14 residues long. Deletions cut 3 bases from V and 6 bases from J, with 12 bases between. Germline CDR1 reads MNHNS; CDR2 reads SASEGT. The CDR3 nucleotides are TGTGCCAGCAGTGATGGGGCGGGGATCAATGAGCAGTTCTTC. The encoded protein is CASSDGAGINEQFF.

This clone was seen only a few times. This chain uses TRBV2 with TRBJ1-4; no firm D call. V was cut by 3 bases and J by 11 bases, with 10 bases left in between. CDR3 length equals 12 residues. Germline CDR1 and CDR2: SNHLY and FYNNEI. CDR3 sequence: CASSEQEDKLFF. CDR3 nucleotide sequence: TGTGCCAGCAGTGAGCAAGAGGATAAACTGTTTTTT.

The V gene is TRBV27, the J gene TRBJ2-7; TRBD1 aligns across 7 bases. CDR1 and CDR2 from the germline V gene are MNHEY and SMNVEV (reference sequence). V shed 3 bases, J shed 2 bases, and the junction held 4 bases outside the gene matches. This CDR3 is built from 14 residues. The CDR3 protein is CASSFYRGPYEQYF. DNA for the CDR3: TGTGCCAGCAGTTTCTACAGGGGACCCTACGAGCAGTACTTC.

This rearrangement joins TRBV9 to TRBJ1-5; D may be TRBD1 (5 bases). Germline V gene lookup returns CDR1 SGDLS and CDR2 YYNGEE. This CDR3 spans 14 amino acids. Trimming took 0 bases from V and 3 from J, leaving 7 bases between them. CDR3 nucleotide sequence: TGTGCCAGCAGCGTAGCAGGGAACAATCAGCCCCAGCATTTT. Translated: CASSVAGNNQPQHF.

A word on this clone: At the DNA level, this CDR3 is encoded by other sequences in the same sample as well. The J gene is TRBJ1-4, the V gene TRBV18, with TRBD1 matching over 7 bases. Germline V gene data show CDR1 as KGHSH and CDR2 as LQKENI. The CDR3 is 14 residues long. V shed 3 bases, J shed 4 bases, and the junction held 2 bases outside the gene matches. CDR3 DNA: TGTGCCAGCTCACCCCGGGACAGTAATGAAAAACTGTTTTTT. Encoded protein: CASSPRDSNEKLFF.

The V gene is TRBV9, the J gene TRBJ1-3; no clear D. Trimming cost V 5 bases and J 0 bases, with 18 bases left between them. CDR3 length: 17 residues. The germline gives CDR1 SGDLS, CDR2 YYNGEE. This CDR3 is CASSRSPTSPSGNTIYF. Here the CDR3 DNA reads TGTGCCAGCAGTCGATCTCCGACATCACCCTCTGGAAACACCATATATTTT. The full variable domain, completed using reference TRBV9 and TRBJ1-3, is DSGVTQTPKHLITATGQRVTLRCSPRSGDLSVYWYQQSLDQGLQFLIQYYNGEERAKGNILERFSAQQFPDLHSELNLSSLELGDSALYFCASSRSPTSPSGNTIYFGEGSWLTVV.

The rearrangement links TRBV27 to TRBJ2-5; D is unclear. Trimming shortened V by 5 bases and J by 3 bases, and 16 bases separated the two germline ends. Germline assignment: CDR1 MNHEY and CDR2 SMNVEV (reference sequence). This CDR3 contains 15 residues. CDR3 amino acids: CASSPSGSSEETQYF. In DNA, the CDR3 is TGTGCCAGCAGTCCCTCAGGTTCCTCGGAAGAGACCCAGTACTTC.

This clone appeared a single time. This chain connects TRBV4-1 to TRBJ1-5; 8 bases match TRBD1. The CDR3 has 15 residues. V lost 0 bases and J lost 4; bases outside the gene matches: 2. CDR1 and CDR2 (germline): MGHRA, YSYEKL. The CDR3 nucleotides read TGCGCCAGCAGCCAAGAACAGGGGGTAAATCAGCCCCAGCATTTT. This encodes CASSQEQGVNQPQHF.

This rearrangement joins TRBV29-1 to TRBJ2-7; TRBD2 matches at 8 bases. Germline values: CDR1 SQVTM, CDR2 ANQGSEA. Losses at the gene ends were 8 bases for V and 2 bases for J; bases not matched to a gene: 26. There are 19 residues in the CDR3. The CDR3: CSSQGRERGGGRLTYEQYF. In nucleotides, the CDR3 is TGCAGCTCCCAGGGCAGGGAAAGGGGAGGCGGGAGGCTAACCTACGAGCAGTACTTC.

The chain uses TRBV9 and TRBJ2-1, with D unclear. CDR1 is SGDLS, CDR2 YYNGEE, per germline. The CDR3 length is 14 residues. Trimming took off 0 bases at V and 7 bases at J, with 11 bases between the two ends. The DNA for the CDR3 is TGTGCCAGCAGCGTAGGTCCAGTGGAGAATGAGCAGTTCTTC. Its protein product is CASSVGPVENEQFF.

The rearrangement joins TRBV18 to TRBJ1-5, with D perhaps matching TRBD1 (6 bases). The CDR3 is 18 amino acids. V gave up 4 bases and J gave up 2 bases, with 21 bases separating them. Germline assignment: CDR1 KGHSH and CDR2 LQKENI. CDR3 nucleotide sequence: TGTGCCAGCTCACGGGGCCTCCCGACAGGAACGGGCAATCAGCCCCAGCATTTT. This codes for CASSRGLPTGTGNQPQHF.

The V call is TRBV28, the J call TRBJ2-5; TRBD2 is a possible D gene (5 bases). V was cut by 1 base and J by 1 base, with 7 bases left in between. Germline V gives CDR1 MDHEN, CDR2 SYDVKM. CDR3 length: 14 residues. The CDR3 spells CASSLSGVQETQYF. The CDR3 DNA sequence: TGTGCCAGCAGTTTATCCGGGGTCCAAGAGACCCAGTACTTC.

This clone has more than one count but fewer than ten. The chain is built from TRBV9 and TRBJ2-7, with D perhaps TRBD2 (6 bases). Germline V lookup: CDR1 SGDLS, CDR2 YYNGEE. There are 13 residues in the CDR3. The V and J ends lost 7 bases and 7 bases respectively, with 18 bases between them. The CDR3 loop reads CASSPEGRGEQYF. For the CDR3, the DNA is TGTGCCAGCTCACCCGAGGGTCGGGGGGAGCAGTACTTC.

The chain links TRBV9 to TRBJ2-7; tentative D call: TRBD2 (7 bases). V lost 0 bases to trimming and J lost 3 bases, with 13 bases between them. Germline CDR1 and CDR2: SGDLS and YYNGEE. CDR3 size: 15 residues. CDR3 nucleotides: TGTGCCAGCAGCGTAGGTTCGGGGGGCGGCTACGAGCAGTACTTC. Translation gives CASSVGSGGGYEQYF.

V is TRBV30 and J is TRBJ1-2, with D unclear. Trimming removed 3 bases at V and 4 bases at J, with 15 bases between. The CDR3 is 14 residues long. Germline CDR1 and CDR2: GTSNPN and SVGIG (reference sequence). The chain's CDR3 is CAWRSGYGGYGYTF. CDR3 bases: TGTGCCTGGAGGTCTGGGTACGGAGGCTATGGCTACACCTTC.

The chain uses TRBV7-9 and TRBJ1-1; perhaps TRBD1 as D (6 bases). Germline assignment: CDR1 SEHNR and CDR2 FQNEAQ (reference sequence). Trimming stripped 5 bases from V and 5 bases from J, with 15 bases between. The CDR3 has 14 residues. The CDR3 bases are TGTGCCAGCAGCCCTCAGACAGGTATGACTGAAGCTTTCTTT. Amino acids: CASSPQTGMTEAFF.